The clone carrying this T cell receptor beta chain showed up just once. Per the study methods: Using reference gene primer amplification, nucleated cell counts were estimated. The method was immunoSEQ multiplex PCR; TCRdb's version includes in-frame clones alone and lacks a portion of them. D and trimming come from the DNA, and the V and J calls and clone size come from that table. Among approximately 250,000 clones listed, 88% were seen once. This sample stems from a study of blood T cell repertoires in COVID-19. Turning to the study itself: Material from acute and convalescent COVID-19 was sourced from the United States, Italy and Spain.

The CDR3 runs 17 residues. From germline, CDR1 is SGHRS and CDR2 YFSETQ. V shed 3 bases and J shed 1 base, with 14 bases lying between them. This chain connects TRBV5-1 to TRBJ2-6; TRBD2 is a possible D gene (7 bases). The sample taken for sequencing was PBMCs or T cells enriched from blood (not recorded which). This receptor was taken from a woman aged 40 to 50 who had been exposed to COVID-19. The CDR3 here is CASSWMGGRSGANVLTF. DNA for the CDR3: TGCGCCAGCAGCTGGATGGGGGGGCGGTCTGGGGCCAACGTCCTGACTTTC.